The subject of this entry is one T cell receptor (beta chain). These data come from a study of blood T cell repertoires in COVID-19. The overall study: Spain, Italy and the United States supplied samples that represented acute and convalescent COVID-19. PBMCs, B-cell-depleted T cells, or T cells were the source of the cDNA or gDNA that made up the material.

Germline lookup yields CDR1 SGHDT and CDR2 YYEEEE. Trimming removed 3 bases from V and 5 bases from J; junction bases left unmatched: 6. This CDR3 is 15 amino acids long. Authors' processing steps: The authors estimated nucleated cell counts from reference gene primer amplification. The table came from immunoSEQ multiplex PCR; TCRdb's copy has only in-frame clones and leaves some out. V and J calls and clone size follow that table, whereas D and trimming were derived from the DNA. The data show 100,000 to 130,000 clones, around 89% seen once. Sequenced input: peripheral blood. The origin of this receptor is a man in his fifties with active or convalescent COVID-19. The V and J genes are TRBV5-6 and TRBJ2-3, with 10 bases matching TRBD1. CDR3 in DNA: TGTGCCAGCAGCTGGGGGACAGGGGAAGGAGATACGCAGTATTTT. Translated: CASSWGTGEGDTQYF.